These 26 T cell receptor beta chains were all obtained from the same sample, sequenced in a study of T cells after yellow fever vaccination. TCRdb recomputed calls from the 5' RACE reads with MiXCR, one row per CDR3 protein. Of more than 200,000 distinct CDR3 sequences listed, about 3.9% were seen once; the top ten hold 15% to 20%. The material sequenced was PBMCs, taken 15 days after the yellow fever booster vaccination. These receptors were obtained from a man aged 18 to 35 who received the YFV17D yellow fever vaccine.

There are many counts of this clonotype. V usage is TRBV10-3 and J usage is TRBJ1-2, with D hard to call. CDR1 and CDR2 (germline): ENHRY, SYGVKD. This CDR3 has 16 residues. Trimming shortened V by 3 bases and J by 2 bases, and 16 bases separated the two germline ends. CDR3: CAISEHREVYNYGYTF. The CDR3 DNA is TGTGCCATCAGTGAACACAGAGAGGTGTACAACTATGGCTACACCTTC.

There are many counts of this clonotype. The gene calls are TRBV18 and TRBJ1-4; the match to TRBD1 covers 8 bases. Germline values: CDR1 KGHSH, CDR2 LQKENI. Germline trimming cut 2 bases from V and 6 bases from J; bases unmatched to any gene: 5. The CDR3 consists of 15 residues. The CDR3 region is CASSPSRGPDEKLFF. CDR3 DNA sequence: TGTGCCAGCTCACCATCCAGGGGGCCAGATGAAAAACTGTTTTTT.

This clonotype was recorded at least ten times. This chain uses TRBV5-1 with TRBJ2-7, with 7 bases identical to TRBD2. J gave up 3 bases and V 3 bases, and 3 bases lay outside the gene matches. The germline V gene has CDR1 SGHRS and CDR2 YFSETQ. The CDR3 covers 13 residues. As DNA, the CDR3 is TGCGCCAGCAGCTCCGGGACTAACTACGAGCAGTACTTC. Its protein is CASSSGTNYEQYF.

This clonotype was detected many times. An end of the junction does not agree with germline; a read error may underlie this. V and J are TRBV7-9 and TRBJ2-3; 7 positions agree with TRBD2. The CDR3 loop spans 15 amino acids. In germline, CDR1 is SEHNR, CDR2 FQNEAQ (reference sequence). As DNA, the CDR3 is TGTGCCAGCAGCGTAGCGGGCGGGAAATCAGATACGCAGTATTTT. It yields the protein CASSVAGGKSDTQYF.

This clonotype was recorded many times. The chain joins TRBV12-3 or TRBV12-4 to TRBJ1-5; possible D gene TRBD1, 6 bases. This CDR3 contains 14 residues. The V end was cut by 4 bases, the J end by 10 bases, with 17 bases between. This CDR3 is CASSSSRGDGPQHF. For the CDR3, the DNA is TGTGCCAGCAGTTCCTCGAGGGGGGACGGCCCCCAGCATTTT.

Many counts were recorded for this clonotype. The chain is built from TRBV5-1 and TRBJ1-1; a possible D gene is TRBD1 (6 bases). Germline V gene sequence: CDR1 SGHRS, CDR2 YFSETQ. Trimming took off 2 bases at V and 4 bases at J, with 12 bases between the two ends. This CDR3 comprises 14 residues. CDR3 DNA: TGCGCCAGCAGCTTAGACTGGGGGGCCACTGAAGCTTTCTTT. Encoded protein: CASSLDWGATEAFF.

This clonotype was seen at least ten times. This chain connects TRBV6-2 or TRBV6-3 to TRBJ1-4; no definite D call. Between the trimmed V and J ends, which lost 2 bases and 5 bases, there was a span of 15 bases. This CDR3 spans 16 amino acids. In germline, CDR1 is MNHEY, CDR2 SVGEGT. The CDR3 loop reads CASSYRRGPPNEKLFF. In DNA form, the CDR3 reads TGTGCCAGCAGTTACCGACGAGGGCCCCCGAATGAAAAACTGTTTTTT.

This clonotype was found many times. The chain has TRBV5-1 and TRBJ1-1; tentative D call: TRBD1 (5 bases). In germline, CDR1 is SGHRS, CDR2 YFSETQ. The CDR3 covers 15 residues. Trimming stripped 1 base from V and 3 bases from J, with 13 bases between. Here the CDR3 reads CASSLSYGADTEAFF. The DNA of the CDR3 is TGCGCCAGCAGCTTGTCTTACGGGGCGGACACTGAAGCTTTCTTT.

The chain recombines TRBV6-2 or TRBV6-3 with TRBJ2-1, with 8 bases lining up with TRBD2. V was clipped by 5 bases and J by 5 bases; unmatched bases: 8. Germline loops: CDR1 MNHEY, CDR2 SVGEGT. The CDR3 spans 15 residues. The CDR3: CASSAAGASHNEQFF. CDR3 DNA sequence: TGTGCCAGCAGTGCAGCGGGGGCTTCCCACAATGAGCAGTTCTTC.

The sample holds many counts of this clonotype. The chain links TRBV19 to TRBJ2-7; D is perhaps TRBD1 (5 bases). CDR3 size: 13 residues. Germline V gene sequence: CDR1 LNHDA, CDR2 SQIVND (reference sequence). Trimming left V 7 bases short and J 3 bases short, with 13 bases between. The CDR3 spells CASTQGPDYEQYF. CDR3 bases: TGTGCCAGTACCCAGGGCCCGGACTACGAGCAGTACTTC.

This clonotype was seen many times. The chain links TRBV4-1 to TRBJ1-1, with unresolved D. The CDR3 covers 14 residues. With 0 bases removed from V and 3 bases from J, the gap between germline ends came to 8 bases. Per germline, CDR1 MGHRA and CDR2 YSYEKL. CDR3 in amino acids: CASSQDSPYTEAFF. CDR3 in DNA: TGCGCCAGCAGCCAAGATAGTCCCTACACTGAAGCTTTCTTT.

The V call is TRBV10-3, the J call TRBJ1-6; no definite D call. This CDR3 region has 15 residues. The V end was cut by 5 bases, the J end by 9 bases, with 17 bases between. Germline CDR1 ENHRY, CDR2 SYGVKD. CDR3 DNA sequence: TGTGCCATCAGTATGGAACAGACCCGGAGTTCACCCCTCCACTTT. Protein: CAISMEQTRSSPLHF.

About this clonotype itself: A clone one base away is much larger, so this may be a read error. The CDR3 nucleotides read TGTGCCAGCAGCCGGGAGAGGCAAGAGACCGAGTACTTC. It specifies CASSRERQETEYF. This rearrangement joins TRBV11-2 to TRBJ2-5; TRBD2 is a possible D gene (6 bases). The germline gives CDR1 SGHAT, CDR2 FQNNGV. The CDR3 has 13 residues.

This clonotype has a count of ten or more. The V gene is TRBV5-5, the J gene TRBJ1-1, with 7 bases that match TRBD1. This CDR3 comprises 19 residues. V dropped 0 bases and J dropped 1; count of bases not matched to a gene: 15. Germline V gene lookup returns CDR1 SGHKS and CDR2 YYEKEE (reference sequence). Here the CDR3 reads CASSLAVQGFGRGNTEAFF. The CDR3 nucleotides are TGTGCCAGCAGCTTGGCCGTACAGGGGTTCGGGCGCGGGAACACTGAAGCTTTCTTT.

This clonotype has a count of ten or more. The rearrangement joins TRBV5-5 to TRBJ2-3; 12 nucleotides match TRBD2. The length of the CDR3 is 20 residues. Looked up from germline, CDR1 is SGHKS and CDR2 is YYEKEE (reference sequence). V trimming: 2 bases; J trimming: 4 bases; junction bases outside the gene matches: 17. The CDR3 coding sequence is TGTGCCAGCAGCTTCAAGTCTACTAGCGGGGGGCCGGGGAGCGCAGATACGCAGTATTTT. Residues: CASSFKSTSGGPGSADTQYF.

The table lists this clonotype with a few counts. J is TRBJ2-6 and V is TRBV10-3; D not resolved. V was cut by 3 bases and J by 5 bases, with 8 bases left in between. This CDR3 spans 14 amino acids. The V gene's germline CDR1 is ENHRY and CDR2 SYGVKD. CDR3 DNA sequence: TGTGCCATCAGTGATTGGCCCCGGGCCAACGTCCTGACTTTC. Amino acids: CAISDWPRANVLTF.

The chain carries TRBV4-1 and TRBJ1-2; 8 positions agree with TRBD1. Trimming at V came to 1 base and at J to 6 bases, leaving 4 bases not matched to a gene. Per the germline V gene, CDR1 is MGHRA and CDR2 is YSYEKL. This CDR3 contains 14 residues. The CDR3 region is CASSQGDRKDGYTF. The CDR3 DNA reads TGCGCCAGCAGCCAAGGGGACAGGAAGGATGGCTACACCTTC.

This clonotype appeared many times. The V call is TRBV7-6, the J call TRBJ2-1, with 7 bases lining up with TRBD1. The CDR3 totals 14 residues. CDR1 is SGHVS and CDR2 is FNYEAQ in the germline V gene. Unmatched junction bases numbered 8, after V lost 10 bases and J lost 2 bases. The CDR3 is CAKGQGDTYNEQFF. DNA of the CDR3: TGTGCCAAAGGGCAGGGGGATACCTACAATGAGCAGTTCTTC.

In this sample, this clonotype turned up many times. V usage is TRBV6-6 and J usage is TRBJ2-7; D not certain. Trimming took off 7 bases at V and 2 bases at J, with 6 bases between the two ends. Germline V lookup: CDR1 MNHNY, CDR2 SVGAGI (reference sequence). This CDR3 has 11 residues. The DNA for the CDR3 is TGTGCCAGCACCGATGCCTACGAGCAGTACTTC. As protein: CASTDAYEQYF.

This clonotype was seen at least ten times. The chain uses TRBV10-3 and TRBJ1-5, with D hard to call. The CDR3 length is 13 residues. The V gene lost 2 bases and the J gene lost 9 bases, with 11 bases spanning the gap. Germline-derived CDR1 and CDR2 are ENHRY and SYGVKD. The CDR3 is CAISETSEGPQHF. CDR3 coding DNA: TGTGCCATCAGTGAGACCAGCGAGGGGCCCCAGCATTTT.

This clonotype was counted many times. The CDR3 sequence: CASSLWSSGYTF. CDR3 coding DNA: TGTGCCAGCAGCTTGTGGAGCTCCGGCTACACCTTC. The chain is built from TRBV5-6 and TRBJ1-2, with D unclear. V was trimmed by 1 base and J by 8 bases, leaving 9 bases between them. CDR1 and CDR2 from the germline V gene are SGHDT and YYEEEE. CDR3 length: 12 residues.

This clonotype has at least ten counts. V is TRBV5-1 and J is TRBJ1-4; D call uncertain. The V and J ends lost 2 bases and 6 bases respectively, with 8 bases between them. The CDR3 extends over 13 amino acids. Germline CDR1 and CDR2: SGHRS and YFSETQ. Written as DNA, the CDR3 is TGCGCCAGCAGCTTTTTTAGTGATGAAAAACTGTTTTTT. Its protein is CASSFFSDEKLFF.

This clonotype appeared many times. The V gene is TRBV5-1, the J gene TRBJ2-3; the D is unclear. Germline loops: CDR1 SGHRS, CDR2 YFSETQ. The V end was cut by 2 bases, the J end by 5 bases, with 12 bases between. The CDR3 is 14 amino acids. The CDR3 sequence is CASSFADSGDTQYF. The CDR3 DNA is TGCGCCAGCAGCTTCGCAGATTCAGGAGATACGCAGTATTTT.

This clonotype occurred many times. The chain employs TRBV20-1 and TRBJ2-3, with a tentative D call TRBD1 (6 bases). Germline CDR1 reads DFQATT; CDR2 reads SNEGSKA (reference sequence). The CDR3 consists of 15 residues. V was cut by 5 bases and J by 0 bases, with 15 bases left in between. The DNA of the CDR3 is TGCAGTGCTCTACAGGGAGCTCGTAGCACAGATACGCAGTATTTT. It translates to CSALQGARSTDTQYF.

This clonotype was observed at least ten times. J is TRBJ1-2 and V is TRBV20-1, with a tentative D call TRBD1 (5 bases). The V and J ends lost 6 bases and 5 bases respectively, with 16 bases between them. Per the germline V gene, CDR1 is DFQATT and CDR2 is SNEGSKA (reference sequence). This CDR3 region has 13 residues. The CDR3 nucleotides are TGCAGTGCGCCCGTGGACCCAGGGTATGGCTACACCTTC. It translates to CSAPVDPGYGYTF.

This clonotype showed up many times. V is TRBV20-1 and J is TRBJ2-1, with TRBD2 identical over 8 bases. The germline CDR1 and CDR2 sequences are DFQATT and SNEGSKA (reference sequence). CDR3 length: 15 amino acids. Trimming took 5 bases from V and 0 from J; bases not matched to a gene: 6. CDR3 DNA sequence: TGCAGTGCTCCCCGGGGGGGGATCTCCTACAATGAGCAGTTCTTC. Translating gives CSAPRGGISYNEQFF.